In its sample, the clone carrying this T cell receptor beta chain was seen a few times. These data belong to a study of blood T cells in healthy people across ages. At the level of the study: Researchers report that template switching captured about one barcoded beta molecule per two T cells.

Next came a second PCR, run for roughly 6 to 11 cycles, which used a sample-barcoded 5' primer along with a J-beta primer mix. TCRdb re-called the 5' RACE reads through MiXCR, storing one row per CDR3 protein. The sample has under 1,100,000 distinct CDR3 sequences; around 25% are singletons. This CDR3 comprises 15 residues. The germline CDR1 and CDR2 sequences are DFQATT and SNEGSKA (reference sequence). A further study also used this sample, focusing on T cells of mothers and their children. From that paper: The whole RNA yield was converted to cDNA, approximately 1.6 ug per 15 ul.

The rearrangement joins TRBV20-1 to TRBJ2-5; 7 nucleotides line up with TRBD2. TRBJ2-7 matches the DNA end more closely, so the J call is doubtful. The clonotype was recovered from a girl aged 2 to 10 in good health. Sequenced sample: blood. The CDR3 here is CSARGSSSGLGEQYF. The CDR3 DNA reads TGCAGTGCTAGAGGTAGTTCTAGCGGCTTGGGCGAGCAGTACTTC.